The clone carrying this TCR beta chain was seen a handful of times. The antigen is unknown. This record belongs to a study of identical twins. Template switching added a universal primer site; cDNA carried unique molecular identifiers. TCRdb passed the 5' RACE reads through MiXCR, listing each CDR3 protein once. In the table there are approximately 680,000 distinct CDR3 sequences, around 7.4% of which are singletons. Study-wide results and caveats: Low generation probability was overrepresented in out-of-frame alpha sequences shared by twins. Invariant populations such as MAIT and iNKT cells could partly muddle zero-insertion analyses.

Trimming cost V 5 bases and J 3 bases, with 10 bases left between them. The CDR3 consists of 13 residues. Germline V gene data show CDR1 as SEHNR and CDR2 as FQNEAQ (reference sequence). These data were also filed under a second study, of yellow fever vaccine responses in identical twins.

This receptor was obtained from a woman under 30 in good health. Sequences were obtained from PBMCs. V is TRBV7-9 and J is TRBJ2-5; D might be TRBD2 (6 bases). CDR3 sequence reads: CASSAGLEETQYF. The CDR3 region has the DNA TGTGCCAGCAGCGCGGGACTCGAAGAGACCCAGTACTTC.